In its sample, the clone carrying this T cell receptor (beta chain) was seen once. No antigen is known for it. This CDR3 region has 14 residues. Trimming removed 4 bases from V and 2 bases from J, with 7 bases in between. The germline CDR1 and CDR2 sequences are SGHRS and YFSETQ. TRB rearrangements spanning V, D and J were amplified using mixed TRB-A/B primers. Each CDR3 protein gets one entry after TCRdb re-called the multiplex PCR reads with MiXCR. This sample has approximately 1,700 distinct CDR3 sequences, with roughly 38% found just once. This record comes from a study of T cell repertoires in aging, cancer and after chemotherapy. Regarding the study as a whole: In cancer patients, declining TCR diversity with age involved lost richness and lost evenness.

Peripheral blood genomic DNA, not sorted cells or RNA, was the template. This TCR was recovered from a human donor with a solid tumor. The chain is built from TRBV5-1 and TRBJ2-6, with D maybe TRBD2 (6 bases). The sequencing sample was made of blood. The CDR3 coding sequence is TGCGCCAGCAGCCCGGGGGCTGGGGCCAACGTCCTGACTTTC. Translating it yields CASSPGAGANVLTF.